The rows below give T cell receptor beta chains drawn from one sample of a study of blood T cell repertoires in COVID-19. TCRdb's table, derived via immunoSEQ multiplex PCR, lists solely in-frame clones and lacks some. Of tens of thousands of clones listed, 85% to 90% were seen once; the top ten hold 22%. Sequencing was done on a sample of peripheral blood. These receptors all come from a woman older than 75 in a cohort sampled during active or convalescent COVID-19. Both conserved end residues are part of each CDR3. Each record gives: clone size, V gene, J gene, D gene, CDR3 DNA, CDR3 protein. D genes are given only for firm matches. A clone size is listed for some rows: how often the clone was seen (once, few, many), or a class if it is expanded.

size: .; V: TRBV11-3; J: TRBJ2-3; D: .; DNA: TGTGCCAGCAGCCCCCCTAGCGATACGCAGTATTTT; CDR3: CASSPPSDTQYF
size: .; V: TRBV10-3; J: TRBJ1-1; D: TRBD1; DNA: TGTGCCATCAGGGGGGACAGAATGAACACTGAAGCTTTCTTT; CDR3: CAIRGDRMNTEAFF
size: .; V: TRBV18; J: TRBJ1-1; D: TRBD1; DNA: TGTGCCAGCTCAAGGGGACAGGGTGGGACTGAAGCTTTCTTT; CDR3: CASSRGQGGTEAFF
size: .; V: TRBV3-1/TRBV3-2; J: TRBJ2-1; D: TRBD2; DNA: TGTGCCAGCAGCCATTCCACTAGCGGAGTAGAGCAGTTCTTC; CDR3: CASSHSTSGVEQFF
size: .; V: TRBV5-4; J: TRBJ2-3; D: TRBD1; DNA: TGTGCCAGCAGCCCGGGACAGCGTACCGGCACAGATACGCAGTATTTT; CDR3: CASSPGQRTGTDTQYF
size: .; V: TRBV9; J: TRBJ2-3; D: TRBD2; DNA: TGTGCCAGCAGCGCAGAGACTAGCGGGTTCGCAGATACGCAGTATTTT; CDR3: CASSAETSGFADTQYF
size: .; V: TRBV18; J: TRBJ1-5; D: TRBD1; DNA: TGTGCCAGCTCACCGACAGGGACTCAGCCCCAGCATTTT; CDR3: CASSPTGTQPQHF
size: .; V: TRBV30; J: TRBJ2-1; D: .; DNA: TGTGCCTGGGGTGCGGATTACAATGAGCAGTTCTTC; CDR3: CAWGADYNEQFF
size: .; V: TRBV3-1/TRBV3-2; J: TRBJ2-3; D: TRBD1; DNA: TGTGCCAGCAGCCAAGTCGGGACAGGGGGATGGTATTTT; CDR3: CASSQVGTGGWYF
size: few; V: TRBV19; J: TRBJ1-3; D: .; DNA: TGTGCCAGTAGGACAGGCGGAAACACCATATATTTT; CDR3: CASRTGGNTIYF
size: .; V: TRBV21-1; J: TRBJ1-1; D: .; DNA: TGTGCCAGCAGCAAAGGGACAGGGGATAGGTGGGACACTGAAGCTTTCTTT; CDR3: CASSKGTGDRWDTEAFF
size: .; V: TRBV2; J: TRBJ1-3; D: TRBD1; DNA: TGTGCCAGCAGCCCCGGGACAGGCGTTTCTGGAAACACCATATATTTT; CDR3: CASSPGTGVSGNTIYF
size: .; V: TRBV19; J: TRBJ1-4; D: TRBD1; DNA: TGTGCCATAAAGGACAGGGGATCTGAAAAACTGTTTTTT; CDR3: CAIKDRGSEKLFF
size: .; V: TRBV18; J: TRBJ2-5; D: .; DNA: TGTGCCAGCTCACCTACGGGACTAGAGACCCAGTACTTC; CDR3: CASSPTGLETQYF
size: .; V: TRBV5-1; J: TRBJ2-7; D: TRBD1; DNA: TGCGCCAGCAGCTTGGACGGACAGGGGCCCGAGCAGTACTTC; CDR3: CASSLDGQGPEQYF
size: .; V: TRBV12-3/TRBV12-4; J: TRBJ1-2; D: .; DNA: TGTGCCAGCAATTGGGGCGGCCACTATAGCTACACCTTC; CDR3: CASNWGGHYSYTF
size: .; V: TRBV5-4; J: TRBJ1-3; D: .; DNA: TGTGCCAGCAGCTCTGCTAAAAACTCTGGAAACACCATATATTTT; CDR3: CASSSAKNSGNTIYF
size: .; V: TRBV5-1; J: TRBJ2-7; D: .; DNA: TGCGCCAGCAGCCCCGGGACACGCTACGAGCAGTACTTC; CDR3: CASSPGTRYEQYF
size: .; V: TRBV9; J: TRBJ1-4; D: .; DNA: TGTGCCAGCAGCTCCTTATCCGGGGGTACTAATGAAAAACTGTTTTTT; CDR3: CASSSLSGGTNEKLFF
size: .; V: TRBV28; J: TRBJ1-3; D: .; DNA: TGTGCCAGCAGTTTGAGGCCGACGTCTGGAAACACCATATATTTT; CDR3: CASSLRPTSGNTIYF
size: .; V: TRBV12-5; J: TRBJ2-3; D: .; DNA: TGTGCTAGTGCCCCGACAGAACTTAGCACAGATACGCAGTATTTT; CDR3: CASAPTELSTDTQYF
size: .; V: TRBV5-5; J: TRBJ1-2; D: .; DNA: TGTGCCAGCAGTTTGGGTATGTGGCAGGGTTTTCGCGGCTACACCTTC; CDR3: CASSLGMWQGFRGYTF
size: .; V: TRBV3-1/TRBV3-2; J: TRBJ2-1; D: TRBD2; DNA: TGTGCCAGCAGCCAAGGAGAGGGAGGGAGTGAGCAGTTCTTC; CDR3: CASSQGEGGSEQFF
size: .; V: TRBV7-3; J: TRBJ2-1; D: .; DNA: TGTGCCAGCAGCTTAAGCCAGATCCCTCATGAGCAGTTCTTC; CDR3: CASSLSQIPHEQFF
size: .; V: TRBV19; J: TRBJ1-4; D: .; DNA: TGTGCCAGTAGTATGAGGGCTGGAAATGAAAAACTGTTTTTT; CDR3: CASSMRAGNEKLFF
size: .; V: TRBV6-4; J: TRBJ2-5; D: TRBD1; DNA: TGTGCCATCTCTGTCCAGACAGGGCAGCAAGAGACCCAGTACTTC; CDR3: CAISVQTGQQETQYF
size: .; V: TRBV18; J: TRBJ2-7; D: TRBD1; DNA: TGTGCCAGCTCACCCGGGACAGCTTCCTACGAGCAGTACTTC; CDR3: CASSPGTASYEQYF